This T cell receptor (beta chain) was obtained from a study of breast tumors, draining lymph nodes, adjacent tissues. In the case of this clonotype: Its target is not known.

TCRdb reanalysed the multiplex PCR reads using MiXCR and keeps one entry per CDR3 protein. The sample has 190,000 or so distinct CDR3 sequences; roughly 31% are singletons. General study points: Compared with lymph nodes, tumors were less diverse; compared with nontumor tissue, more. Most tumor T cells seemingly derive from lymph node, then expand in tumor.

The CDR3 has 16 amino acids. V was cut by 6 bases and J by 3 bases, with 21 bases left in between. Breast cancer patients provided tissue from their axillary draining lymph nodes. The genes are TRBV6-7 and TRBJ2-7; the D gene is possibly TRBD1 (7 bases). TRBV6-7 is reported as an ORF; its role is uncertain. The sequenced material came from axillary lymph node tissue. This TCR was recovered from a female donor with breast cancer. Some clones in this sample may be carry-over from other donors' samples. DNA of the CDR3: TGTGCCAGCAGCCCTACGGGGACAGTGGAGGGCTACGAGCAGTACTTC. Protein product: CASSPTGTVEGYEQYF.